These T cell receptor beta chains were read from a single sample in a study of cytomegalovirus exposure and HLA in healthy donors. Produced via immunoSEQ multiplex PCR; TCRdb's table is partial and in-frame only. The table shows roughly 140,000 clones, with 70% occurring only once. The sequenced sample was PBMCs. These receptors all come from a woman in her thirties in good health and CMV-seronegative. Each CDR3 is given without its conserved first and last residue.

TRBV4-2 ASSQERGYEQY
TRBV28 ASRPMGGLAGLDTQY
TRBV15 ATSRERTPNQPQH
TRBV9 ASTRTNTGELF
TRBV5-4 ASRRNGVQGGYT
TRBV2 ASSGYSGSGELF
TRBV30 AWSADRVGSPLH
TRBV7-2 ASSPPLAMNTGELF
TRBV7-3 ASSLGPRGTSGANVLT
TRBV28 ASSPTGTGGTEAF
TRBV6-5 ASSFQTGQETQY
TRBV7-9 ASSLAGGRAAERQF
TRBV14 ASSPYTGKGSGREQF
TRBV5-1 ASSFDRNNEQF
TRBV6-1 ASSEEGQGSYEQY
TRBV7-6 ASSLGTVYGYT
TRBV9 ASSPHTGSGNTIY
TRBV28 ATQGTNEKLF
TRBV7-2 ASRPDRVGIETQY
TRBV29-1 SVGDTGINEKLF
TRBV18 ASSQGGDRAAEAF
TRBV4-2 ASSQDRVQPQH
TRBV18 ASSVGQGAIGANVLT
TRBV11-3 ASSRTSGSYEQY
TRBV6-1 ASRMGQGNEQY
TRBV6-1 ASSGAGPVRGNSNQPQH
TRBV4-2 ASSQGRGGGSGNTIY
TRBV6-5 ASTLGGRPYGYT
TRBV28 ASSTGTDLSEAF
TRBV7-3 ASSLLGEAGGTDTQY
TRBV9 ASGTPGEASSYNSPLH
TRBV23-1 ASSSGGNEQF
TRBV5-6 ASSSGTSGSDTQY
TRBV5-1 ASSLQQGNYGYT
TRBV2 ASEGGGQETQY
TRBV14 ASSQDSSGNTIY
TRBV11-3 ASRNLRNINSPLH
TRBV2 ASRATRTPNQPQH
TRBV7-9 ASLGAGGNTEAF
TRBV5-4 ASSVGQGGYEQY
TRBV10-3 AISVQRTALDYGYT
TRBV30 AWNPSGVRNEQF
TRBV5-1 ASSLTGEEAF
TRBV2 ASSHSPGTTDEQY
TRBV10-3 AIGAGGETDTQY
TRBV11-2 ASSLTGADGELF
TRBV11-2 ASSTRLAGTDTQY
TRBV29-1 SVDTNTDTQY